This T cell receptor beta chain is from a study of identical twins. Notes on the study in general: Fewer insertions marked abundant cord blood beta clonotypes; young adult naive trended weakly, memory not at all.

This clonotype was counted only a few times. Its antigen is currently unknown. The CDR3 totals 11 residues. Germline assignment: CDR1 DFQATT and CDR2 SNEGSKA (reference sequence). Trimming left V 7 bases short and J 7 bases short, with 10 bases between. After template switching added a universal primer site, the resulting cDNA carried unique molecular identifiers. MiXCR, applied by TCRdb to the 5' RACE reads, yields one record per CDR3 protein. The data contain 220,000 or so distinct CDR3 sequences, approximately 7% of them singletons. In addition, the sample was reused for a study of yellow fever vaccine responses in identical twins.

J is TRBJ1-4 and V is TRBV20-1; possible D gene TRBD1, 5 bases. Input material: memory (CD45RO+) T cells sorted from blood. The receptor was isolated from a woman under 30 in good health. CDR3 amino acids: CSVGAGEKLFF. CDR3 DNA sequence: TGCAGTGTAGGGGCGGGTGAAAAACTGTTTTTT.